The 16 T cell receptor beta chains listed next were all sequenced from one sample in a study of spatial heterogeneity in lung cancer. The time point is: sample taken at primary tumor resection. Unsorted whole RNA samples from tumor, nontumor lung or frozen PBMC were sequenced. TCRdb analysed the 5' RACE reads with MiXCR anew, one entry per CDR3 protein. The sample includes 13,000 or so distinct CDR3 sequences, 3.9% of them seen just once. This material consisted of PBMCs, taken at surgery. All receptors come from a male donor with early-stage non-small cell lung cancer.

This clonotype showed up many times. This beta chain is a stray read from a library made for alpha chains; its abundance is not meaningful. The chain couples TRBV20-1 to TRBJ2-1; 10 nucleotides match TRBD1. Per germline, CDR1 DFQATT and CDR2 SNEGSKA (reference sequence). The V and J ends lost 0 bases and 8 bases, in that order; junction bases with no gene match: 10. The CDR3 is made up of 16 amino acids. The CDR3 here is CSARDRAGTGVYEQFF. The CDR3 DNA reads as TGCAGTGCTAGAGACCGGGCGGGGACAGGGGTATATGAGCAGTTCTTC.

This clonotype was counted many times. Since the library was made to target alpha chains, this beta chain is a stray read and its abundance is not meaningful. The chain combines TRBV27 with TRBJ2-7; 9 bases line up with TRBD2. The CDR3 has 15 amino acids. The ends lost 8 bases at V and 3 bases at J; junction bases unmatched: 11. The germline CDR1 and CDR2 sequences are MNHEY and SMNVEV (reference sequence). The CDR3 protein is CASRLMAGGDYEQYF. The CDR3 DNA reads as TGTGCCAGCCGTCTTATGGCGGGAGGGGACTACGAGCAGTACTTC.

This clonotype showed up many times. The library was prepared for alpha chains; this beta chain is a stray read, so its frequency means little. This rearrangement joins TRBV28 to TRBJ2-7; D gene unclear. V was clipped by 6 bases and J by 3 bases, with 12 bases between them. CDR1 is MDHEN, CDR2 SYDVKM, per germline. This CDR3 region has 13 residues. Here the CDR3 reads CASRNRGSYEQYF. As DNA, the CDR3 is TGTGCCAGCAGGAACAGAGGAAGCTACGAGCAGTACTTC.

This clonotype appeared a few times. This beta chain is an unintended read in a library built for alpha chains; its size means little. The rearrangement links TRBV4-3 to TRBJ2-3; a weak D match, TRBD2 (6 bases). The length of the CDR3 is 16 residues. V lost 0 bases and J 0 bases, leaving 10 bases between the germline ends. The germline V gene has CDR1 LGHNA and CDR2 YSLEER. CDR3: CASSQDLSGSTDTQYF. CDR3 in DNA: TGCGCCAGCAGCCAAGATCTTAGCGGTAGCACAGATACGCAGTATTTT.

Details on this clonotype: The library was built for alpha chains, so this beta chain is an off-target read and its size means little. The genes are TRBV7-2 and TRBJ2-5; D is perhaps TRBD1 or TRBD2 (6 bases each). The germline gives CDR1 SGHTA, CDR2 FQGNSA. V lost 0 bases, J lost 4 bases, and 12 bases lay in between. This CDR3 is built from 15 residues. The CDR3 here is CASSLAWGAAETQYF. CDR3 coding DNA: TGTGCCAGCAGCTTAGCCTGGGGGGCGGCAGAGACCCAGTACTTC.

This clonotype has a count of ten or more. The library was built for alpha chains, so this beta chain is an off-target read and its size means little. The chain recombines TRBV20-1 with TRBJ1-6, with D perhaps matching TRBD1 (5 bases). The CDR3 is 14 amino acids. Trimming left V 1 base short and J 8 bases short, with 12 bases between. Germline V CDR1 and CDR2: DFQATT, SNEGSKA (reference sequence). Here the CDR3 reads CSARAVGPDSPLHF. The DNA for the CDR3 is TGCAGTGCTAGAGCTGTGGGGCCGGATTCACCCCTCCACTTT.

This clonotype was counted many times. In a library made to pick up alpha chains, this beta chain is a stray read with a size that means little. V is TRBV7-2 and J is TRBJ2-1, with unresolved D. This CDR3 has 11 amino acids. CDR1 SGHTA and CDR2 FQGNSA come from the germline V gene. V was shortened by 5 bases and J by 8 bases, with 7 bases between the two germline ends. The CDR3 here is CASSPSYEQFF. Here the CDR3 DNA reads TGTGCCAGCAGCCCCTCATATGAGCAGTTCTTC.

This clonotype was seen at least ten times. This beta chain appears as a stray read in a library generated for alpha chains; its size is not informative. The chain has TRBV4-3 and TRBJ2-1; D remains unclear. The CDR3 length is 15 residues. V lost 0 bases to trimming and J lost 4 bases, with 10 bases between them. The V gene's germline CDR1 is LGHNA and CDR2 YSLEER. CDR3 nucleotide sequence: TGCGCCAGCAGCCAAGATAACGCCAATTACAATGAGCAGTTCTTC. Translating gives CASSQDNANYNEQFF.

This clonotype is medium-sized (0.01 to 0.1%) by share. This beta chain is an off-target read within a library intended for alpha chains, so its frequency means little. This chain connects TRBV7-2 to TRBJ2-6, with TRBD1 matching 7 bases. After removal of 2 bases from V and 2 bases from J, the junction contained 0 bases not matched to a gene. Germline V gene lookup returns CDR1 SGHTA and CDR2 FQGNSA. This CDR3 is built from 15 residues. The CDR3 region has the DNA TGTGCCAGCAGCTTACAGGGGGCTGGGGCCAACGTCCTGACTTTC. It translates to CASSLQGAGANVLTF. Together with reference TRBV7-2 and TRBJ2-6, the CDR3 gives the full variable domain: GAGVSQSPSNKVTEKGKDVELRCDPISGHTALYWYRQSLGQGLEFLIYFQGNSAPDKSGLPSDRFSAERTGGSVSTLTIQRTQQEDSAVYLCASSLQGAGANVLTFGAGSRLTVL.

This clonotype was detected many times. Because this beta chain is a stray read in a library intended to capture alpha chains, its abundance should not be given much weight. V and J are TRBV10-3 and TRBJ2-3; D unclear. The CDR3 totals 14 residues. CDR1 and CDR2 from the germline V gene are ENHRY and SYGVKD. V shed 6 bases and J shed 5 bases, with 15 bases lying between them. CDR3 nucleotides: TGTGCCATCAGCCCGTCCACGGGCCAAGATACGCAGTATTTT. As protein: CAISPSTGQDTQYF.

This clonotype appeared a few times. This beta chain was picked up by a library intended for alpha chains and is off target, so its count carries little meaning. This chain uses TRBV12-3 or TRBV12-4 with TRBJ2-1; 10 bases agree with TRBD2. The J segment lost 3 bases and the V segment lost 6 bases, leaving 5 bases of the junction unmatched. The CDR3 has 15 residues. The CDR3 DNA is TGTGCCAGCAGGCCCACTAGCGGGGTCTACAATGAGCAGTTCTTC. Amino acids: CASRPTSGVYNEQFF.

This clonotype is deemed medium-sized. This beta chain is off target for a library built for alpha chains, so its abundance means little. The CDR3, as DNA: TGTGCCAGCAGTTACAACCCGAATCAGCCCCAGCATTTT. It specifies CASSYNPNQPQHF. The genes are TRBV6-5 and TRBJ1-5; no clear D gene. Germline loops: CDR1 MNHEY, CDR2 SVGAGI. This CDR3 spans 13 amino acids. Trimming left V 2 bases short and J 4 bases short, with 6 bases between.

This clonotype was found many times. In a library made to pick up alpha chains, this beta chain is a stray read with a size that means little. CDR3 coding DNA: TGTGCCAGCAGCCCGGACAGGCTTAATCAGCCCCAGCATTTT. It specifies CASSPDRLNQPQHF. The chain uses TRBV7-8 and TRBJ1-5; 7 bases are a match to TRBD1. This CDR3 region has 14 residues. V lost 5 bases to trimming and J lost 4 bases; unmatched junction nucleotides: 5. In germline, CDR1 is SGHVS, CDR2 FQNEAQ.

This clonotype was counted at least ten times. This beta chain slipped into a library made for alpha chains as a stray read, so its size is not meaningful. The J gene is TRBJ2-5, the V gene TRBV9; 9 bases map to TRBD1. With V trimmed by 6 bases and J by 2 bases, 8 bases remained unmatched. There are 15 residues in the CDR3. Looked up from germline, CDR1 is SGDLS and CDR2 is YYNGEE. The CDR3 DNA is TGTGCCAGCACTCGAACAGGGGGCGCGCAAGAGACCCAGTACTTC. This sequence encodes CASTRTGGAQETQYF.

In the case of this clonotype: The size of this beta chain means little, since it is a stray read in a library made for alpha chains. The genes are TRBV20-1 and TRBJ1-1; D is perhaps TRBD1 (6 bases). CDR1 and CDR2 (germline): DFQATT, SNEGSKA (reference sequence). Trimming stripped 4 bases from V and 1 base from J, with 10 bases between. This CDR3 contains 13 residues. The CDR3 loop reads CSAMPDRNTEAFF. In DNA, the CDR3 is TGCAGTGCTATGCCGGACAGGAACACTGAAGCTTTCTTT.

This clonotype was recorded many times. A library prepared for alpha chains yielded this beta chain as an off-target read; its size is of little meaning. V and J are TRBV4-1 and TRBJ2-7; tentatively, D is TRBD1 or TRBD2 (5 bases each). The germline gives CDR1 MGHRA, CDR2 YSYEKL. V lost 5 bases and J lost 5, with 16 bases in between. This CDR3 comprises 14 residues. CDR3 loop: CASSGGLQVDEQYF. The CDR3 nucleotides are TGCGCCAGCAGCGGGGGTTTGCAAGTGGACGAGCAGTACTTC.